This T cell receptor beta chain was observed in a study of blood T cell repertoires in COVID-19. Study context: Samples of COVID-19 (acute and convalescent) were obtained from the United States, Italy and Spain. Nucleic acid was either cDNA or gDNA, and it came from T cells, B-cell-depleted T cells, or PBMCs.

With 6 bases clipped from V and 3 bases from J, the junction kept 5 bases outside the gene matches. CDR1 and CDR2 (germline): LNHDA, SQIVND (reference sequence). CDR3 length: 13 residues. Authors' data handling: Amplifying reference gene primers gave estimates of nucleated cell counts. Produced via immunoSEQ multiplex PCR; TCRdb's table is partial and in-frame only. The D gene and trimming were derived from the DNA, and the V and J assignments and clone size from that table. The table shows 100,000 to 150,000 clones, with more than 70% occurring only once. Material: peripheral blood. This TCR was recovered from a man between 60 and 70 years old with acute or convalescent COVID-19. The rearrangement uses TRBV19 and TRBJ2-7, with 7 bases aligning to TRBD1. The CDR3 sequence is CASSKGQIYEQYF. The DNA for the CDR3 is TGTGCCAGTAGCAAGGGACAGATCTACGAGCAGTACTTC.